The 15 T cell receptor beta chains below were found in one sample sequenced in a study of shared clonotypes between healthy human individuals. CD45RO-negative CD8 cells positively selected for CCR7 made up the naive population, which excluded terminally differentiated effector memory CD45RA+ cells. Sequencing was performed with immunoSEQ multiplex PCR; in TCRdb, only in-frame clones are kept and a portion is missing. Among about 1,800,000 clones, roughly 94% were seen once, and the ten largest hold under 1.5%. Sequencing was performed on naive CD8+ T cells sorted from blood. The receptors shown here come from a man aged 18 to 30 in good health.

Note on this clone: This specimen includes other DNA sequences encoding the same CDR3. This chain connects TRBV6-6 to TRBJ1-2; 9 positions agree with TRBD1. The germline gives CDR1 MNHNY, CDR2 SVGAGI (reference sequence). Trimming took 6 bases from V and 2 from J; bases not matched to a gene: 1. CDR3 size: 13 residues. In DNA form, the CDR3 reads TGTGCCAGCAGCGGGACAGGGAACTATGGCTACACCTTC. This codes for CASSGTGNYGYTF.

This rearrangement joins TRBV28 to TRBJ2-7; D is unclear. Trimming pared 5 bases from V and 3 bases from J, leaving 14 bases between. The CDR3 sequence is 14 residues long. Germline CDR1 is MDHEN and CDR2 is SYDVKM. CDR3 in DNA: TGTGCCAGCAGTGTGGACCCTTTAAACTACGAGCAGTACTTC. Translation: CASSVDPLNYEQYF.

This chain links TRBV4-3 with TRBJ2-5, with 7 bases fitting TRBD1. With 1 base clipped from V and 5 bases from J, the junction kept 7 bases outside the gene matches. Germline lookup yields CDR1 LGHNA and CDR2 YSLEER. The CDR3 consists of 15 residues. In DNA form, the CDR3 reads TGCGCCAGCAGCCAAGTTGGGGCGGACAGGGAGACCCAGTACTTC. Protein product: CASSQVGADRETQYF.

Concerning this clone: The identical CDR3 is also encoded by other nucleotide sequences in the sample. This chain links TRBV27 with TRBJ2-7, with D perhaps matching TRBD1 (6 bases). Deletions cut 4 bases from V and 0 bases from J, with 7 bases between. This CDR3 contains 13 residues. Germline V gives CDR1 MNHEY, CDR2 SMNVEV (reference sequence). The CDR3 region has the DNA TGTGCCAGCAGTTGGGACAACTCCTACGAGCAGTACTTC. Residues: CASSWDNSYEQYF.

The chain combines TRBV7-9 with TRBJ2-7; TRBD1 might be the D (5 bases). Germline V gene sequence: CDR1 SEHNR, CDR2 FQNEAQ (reference sequence). The CDR3 is 14 amino acids. Between the trimmed V and J ends, which lost 5 bases and 5 bases, there was a span of 16 bases. CDR3 residues: CASSHTTAPNEQYF. In nucleotides, the CDR3 is TGTGCCAGCAGCCATACGACAGCCCCCAACGAGCAGTACTTC.

The chain carries TRBV11-3 and TRBJ2-5, with 7 positions matching TRBD1. Germline CDR1 SGHNT, CDR2 YENEEA. This CDR3 spans 15 amino acids. The V segment lost 6 bases and the J segment 2 bases; nucleotides outside the gene matches: 9. CDR3 bases: TGTGCCAGCAGAGAGGGACAGCCACCTCAAGAGACCCAGTACTTC. It codes for CASREGQPPQETQYF. The entire variable domain, with the rest obtained from reference TRBV11-3 and TRBJ2-5, is as follows: EAGVVQSPRYKIIEKKQPVAFWCNPISGHNTLYWYLQNLGQGPELLIRYENEEAVDDSQLPKDRFSAERLKGVDSTLKIQPAELGDSAVYLCASREGQPPQETQYFGPGTRLLVL.

This chain uses TRBV11-2 with TRBJ2-7; TRBD1 or TRBD2 may be the D gene (5 bases each). The germline V and J ends were trimmed by 4 bases and 3 bases, with 7 bases remaining between them. Germline CDR1 reads SGHAT; CDR2 reads FQNNGV. The CDR3 spans 12 residues. In DNA form, the CDR3 reads TGTGCCAGCAGCTGGGACCGCTACGAGCAGTACTTC. It codes for CASSWDRYEQYF.

The chain employs TRBV13 and TRBJ2-7, with TRBD1 matching over 7 bases. V shed 6 bases and J 5 bases; nucleotides not matched to a gene: 4. CDR3 length equals 12 residues. Per the germline V gene, CDR1 is PRHDT and CDR2 is FYEKMQ (reference sequence). CDR3 DNA sequence: TGTGCCAGCAGTGACAGGGTTAACGAGCAGTACTTC. Amino acid sequence: CASSDRVNEQYF.

V is TRBV5-1 and J is TRBJ2-6; 10 bases map to TRBD1. The V gene end was trimmed by 0 bases and the J gene end by 0 bases; junction bases not matched to a gene: 3. This CDR3 has 18 amino acids. The germline CDR1 and CDR2 sequences are SGHRS and YFSETQ. CDR3 in amino acids: CASSLEGQGNSGANVLTF. Here the CDR3 DNA reads TGCGCCAGCAGCTTGGAGGGACAGGGGAACTCTGGGGCCAACGTCCTGACTTTC.

Regarding this clone: The sample carries other DNA sequences with the same CDR3. The gene calls are TRBV27 and TRBJ1-1; possibly TRBD1 for D (5 bases). This CDR3 is built from 13 residues. From germline, CDR1 is MNHEY and CDR2 SMNVEV (reference sequence). Deletions cut 1 base from V and 5 bases from J, with 8 bases between. CDR3 nucleotides: TGTGCCAGCAGTTTATATGGGGGGACTGAAGCTTTCTTT. It yields the protein CASSLYGGTEAFF.

The chain links TRBV6-1 to TRBJ1-5; D not resolved. Trimming stripped 3 bases from V and 6 bases from J, with 18 bases between. The CDR3 is 16 residues long. The V gene's germline CDR1 is MNHNS and CDR2 SASEGT. The CDR3 reads CASSEVPTRSGQPQHF. CDR3 nucleotide sequence: TGTGCCAGCAGTGAGGTCCCGACACGATCCGGTCAGCCCCAGCATTTT.

The chain is built from TRBV30 and TRBJ2-7, with D possibly being TRBD1 or TRBD2 (5 bases each). Germline CDR1 GTSNPN, CDR2 SVGIG (reference sequence). The CDR3 extends over 13 amino acids. V shed 2 bases and J shed 3 bases, with 11 bases lying between them. In DNA form, the CDR3 reads TGTGCCTGGAGTTCCGGGGCCAACTACGAGCAGTACTTC. This codes for CAWSSGANYEQYF.

The CDR3 coding sequence is TGTGCCAGCAGCATCGGGACTAGCGGGAGCTTTGGCTACGAGCAGTACTTC. It is translated as CASSIGTSGSFGYEQYF. The rearrangement joins TRBV7-6 to TRBJ2-7, with 14 bases lining up with TRBD2. The junction had 9 bases not matched to a gene; V was cut back by 5 bases and J by 3 bases. The CDR3 contains 17 residues. CDR1 and CDR2 from the germline V gene are SGHVS and FNYEAQ.

The chain has TRBV5-6 and TRBJ2-1; D possibly corresponds to TRBD2 (7 bases). Trimming pared 2 bases from V and 5 bases from J, leaving 14 bases between. The CDR3 covers 15 residues. Germline CDR1 SGHDT, CDR2 YYEEEE. The CDR3 DNA follows: TGTGCCAGCAGCTTTTGGGGGGGCCATGACAATGAGCAGTTCTTC. It is translated as CASSFWGGHDNEQFF.

The chain combines TRBV30 with TRBJ2-3; 10 bases align to TRBD2. J gave up 6 bases and V 0 bases, and 12 bases lay outside the gene matches. From germline, CDR1 is GTSNPN and CDR2 SVGIG (reference sequence). This CDR3 spans 17 amino acids. The CDR3 DNA sequence: TGTGCCTGGAGTGTACAGGGGCTAGCGGGGGAATTGGATACGCAGTATTTT. Residues: CAWSVQGLAGELDTQYF.